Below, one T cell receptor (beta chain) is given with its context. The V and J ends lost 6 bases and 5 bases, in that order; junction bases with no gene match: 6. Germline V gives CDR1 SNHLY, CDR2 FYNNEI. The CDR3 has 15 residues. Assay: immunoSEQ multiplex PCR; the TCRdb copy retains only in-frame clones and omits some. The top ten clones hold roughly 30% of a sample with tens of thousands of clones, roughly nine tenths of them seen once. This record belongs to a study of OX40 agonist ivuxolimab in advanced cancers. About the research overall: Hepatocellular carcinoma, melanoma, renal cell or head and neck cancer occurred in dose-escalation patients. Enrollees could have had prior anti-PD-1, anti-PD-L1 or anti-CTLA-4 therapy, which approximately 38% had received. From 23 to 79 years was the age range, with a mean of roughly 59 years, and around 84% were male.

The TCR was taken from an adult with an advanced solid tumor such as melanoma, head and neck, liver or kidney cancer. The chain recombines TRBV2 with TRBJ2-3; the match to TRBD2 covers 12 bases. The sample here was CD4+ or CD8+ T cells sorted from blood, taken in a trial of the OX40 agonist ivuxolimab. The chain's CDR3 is CASSRLAGERDTQYF. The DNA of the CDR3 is TGTGCCAGCAGCCGACTAGCGGGAGAAAGAGATACGCAGTATTTT.